The 27 T cell receptor beta chains below come from one sample, sequenced in a study of T cells in Graves' hyperthyroidism and ophthalmopathy. It was RNA transcripts that yielded the amplified TCR beta CDR3 regions. HTBI primers were the set used in a first-round RT-PCR of the TCR CDR3. TCRdb re-called the multiplex PCR reads through MiXCR, storing one row per CDR3 protein. The data contain 450,000 to 650,000 distinct CDR3 sequences, under 25% of them singletons. Specimen: blood. The receptors were gathered from a man in his late teens or twenties with Graves' hyperthyroidism.

This clonotype was picked up many times. The chain is built from TRBV6-1 and TRBJ1-1; no definite D call. The CDR3 is 13 residues long. The V gene lost 4 bases and the J gene lost 2 bases, with 8 bases spanning the gap. Per germline, CDR1 MNHNS and CDR2 SASEGT. CDR3 sequence: CASSGKVNTEAFF. CDR3 in DNA: TGTGCCAGCAGTGGAAAAGTCAACACTGAAGCTTTCTTT.

The chain links TRBV12-3 or TRBV12-4 to TRBJ1-5, with D perhaps matching TRBD1 (5 bases). Trimming removed 4 bases at V and 5 bases at J, with 6 bases between. The CDR3 sequence is 12 residues long. CDR3 residues: CASSWGYQPQHF. The DNA for the CDR3 is TGTGCCAGCAGTTGGGGCTATCAGCCCCAGCATTTT.

This clonotype was picked up many times. The CDR3 is CSVTRVNTEAFF. For the CDR3, the DNA is TGCAGCGTCACAAGGGTGAACACTGAAGCTTTCTTT. V usage is TRBV29-1 and J usage is TRBJ1-1, with D hard to call. Germline V gene sequence: CDR1 SQVTM, CDR2 ANQGSEA. Trimming took 6 bases from V and 0 from J, leaving 8 bases between them. The CDR3 runs 12 residues.

This clonotype was counted a few times. This chain connects TRBV29-1 to TRBJ2-5; D unresolved. V gave up 5 bases and J gave up 1 base, with 23 bases separating them. Germline V lookup: CDR1 SQVTM, CDR2 ANQGSEA. CDR3 length: 17 residues. The CDR3, as DNA: TGCAGCGTTTTCGAGCTGGGGTCAAGGTTAATCCAAGAGACCCAGTACTTC. Translating gives CSVFELGSRLIQETQYF. The full variable domain, completed using reference TRBV29-1 and TRBJ2-5, is SAVISQKPSRDICQRGTSLTIQCQVDSQVTMMFWYRQQPGQSLTLIATANQGSEATYESGFVIDKFPISRPNLTFSTLTVSNMSPEDSSIYLCSVFELGSRLIQETQYFGPGTRLLVL.

The CDR3 region is CASNSDTRISYEQYF. The CDR3 DNA sequence: TGTGCCAGCAACTCGGACACCCGAATCTCCTACGAGCAGTACTTC. The chain carries TRBV12-3 or TRBV12-4 and TRBJ2-7, with D tentatively TRBD1 (5 bases). The germline V and J ends were trimmed by 7 bases and 0 bases, with 16 bases remaining between them. The CDR3 sequence is 15 residues long.

This clonotype came up many times. V gene TRBV6-5 combines with J gene TRBJ1-2; 10 positions agree with TRBD1. Trimming took 6 bases from V and 4 from J; bases not matched to a gene: 8. CDR1 and CDR2 (germline): MNHEY, SVGAGI. The CDR3 contains 15 residues. CDR3 sequence: CASRRDRGLLYGYTF. The DNA of the CDR3 is TGTGCCAGCAGGAGGGACAGGGGTCTTCTCTATGGCTACACCTTC.

This clonotype showed up many times. V gene TRBV24-1 combines with J gene TRBJ2-2, with D maybe TRBD2 (5 bases). Trimming removed 4 bases at V and 4 bases at J, with 9 bases between. CDR3 size: 14 residues. Per the germline V gene, CDR1 is KGHDR and CDR2 is SFDVKD. The CDR3 coding sequence is TGTGCCACCAGTGAACGGGGTGGCACCGGGGAGCTGTTTTTT. Translation gives CATSERGGTGELFF.

This clonotype was detected many times. The chain recombines TRBV20-1 with TRBJ1-3; a weak D match, TRBD1 (5 bases). The germline gives CDR1 DFQATT, CDR2 SNEGSKA (reference sequence). V was shortened by 2 bases and J by 0 bases, with 11 bases between the two germline ends. This CDR3 spans 15 amino acids. DNA for the CDR3: TGCAGTGCTAGACCGACAGAGAGCTCTGGAAACACCATATATTTT. Translated: CSARPTESSGNTIYF.

This clonotype was observed at least ten times. The CDR3 region is CASRSGGVILNTEAFF. The CDR3 DNA reads as TGTGCCAGCAGATCGGGGGGGGTTATTTTGAACACTGAAGCTTTCTTT. This chain links TRBV28 with TRBJ1-1; maybe TRBD1 (5 bases). Trimming shortened V by 6 bases and J by 0 bases, and 17 bases separated the two germline ends. Germline V lookup: CDR1 MDHEN, CDR2 SYDVKM. This CDR3 has 16 residues.

This clonotype was seen a handful of times. This sequence joins TRBV11-2 and TRBJ2-2; D might be TRBD2 (6 bases). V lost 7 bases and J lost 4, with 19 bases in between. Germline-derived CDR1 and CDR2 are SGHAT and FQNNGV. The CDR3 has 16 residues. The CDR3, as DNA: TGTGCCAGCACTCACATACCCGGGACTTTCACCGGGGAGCTGTTTTTT. Translation gives CASTHIPGTFTGELFF.

The chain recombines TRBV7-8 with TRBJ1-1; 7 nucleotides agree with TRBD1. The J segment lost 2 bases and the V segment lost 2 bases, leaving 5 bases of the junction unmatched. The CDR3 extends over 15 amino acids. The germline V gene encodes CDR1 SGHVS and CDR2 FQNEAQ. CDR3 coding DNA: TGTGCCAGCAGCTTACTGTACAGGGGCAACACTGAAGCTTTCTTT. Amino acid sequence: CASSLLYRGNTEAFF.

This clonotype was detected a few times. The chain uses TRBV9 and TRBJ2-7; 9 nucleotides line up with TRBD1. Germline trimming cut 2 bases from V and 2 bases from J; bases unmatched to any gene: 5. Germline values: CDR1 SGDLS, CDR2 YYNGEE. The CDR3 runs 15 residues. CDR3: CASSVSGTGTYEQYF. CDR3 bases: TGTGCCAGCAGCGTTTCCGGGACAGGGACCTACGAGCAGTACTTC.

This clonotype was detected only a few times. This rearrangement joins TRBV5-1 to TRBJ2-7, with D perhaps TRBD1 or TRBD2 (6 bases each). The CDR3 is 18 amino acids. Trimming removed 0 bases from V and 1 base from J, with 20 bases in between. Germline assignment: CDR1 SGHRS and CDR2 YFSETQ. CDR3: CASSLGGASRGISYEQYF. The CDR3 region has the DNA TGCGCCAGCAGCTTGGGGGGGGCGTCGAGGGGCATTTCCTACGAGCAGTACTTC.

This clonotype has only a few counts. This sequence joins TRBV20-1 and TRBJ2-5; D tentatively fits TRBD1 or TRBD2 (5 bases each). Germline CDR1 and CDR2: DFQATT and SNEGSKA (reference sequence). The CDR3 length is 14 residues. With 6 bases removed from V and 5 bases from J, the gap between germline ends came to 19 bases. The CDR3 spells CSAPRDGYRETQYF. The CDR3 DNA reads as TGCAGTGCACCTCGGGACGGGTATAGGGAGACCCAGTACTTC.

As concerns this clonotype: Sequence at one end of the junction differs from germline and may be a read error. The chain employs TRBV5-1 and TRBJ2-7; a possible D gene is TRBD1 (5 bases). The CDR3 length is 13 residues. Germline-derived CDR1 and CDR2 are SGHRS and YFSETQ. In DNA, the CDR3 is TGCGCCAGCGGCTTCGCAGGGTCCTACGAGCAGTACTTC. Translating gives CASGFAGSYEQYF.

A few counts support this clonotype. The genes are TRBV5-1 and TRBJ1-2, with D possibly matching TRBD1 (6 bases). V was cut by 4 bases and J by 6 bases, with 19 bases left in between. Germline lookup yields CDR1 SGHRS and CDR2 YFSETQ. CDR3 length: 15 amino acids. The CDR3 nucleotides are TGCGCCAGCAGCCTTTTGGGGGCGAGGGAAAATGGCTACACCTTC. Protein product: CASSLLGARENGYTF.

This clonotype was counted ten times or more. The chain carries TRBV6-5 and TRBJ1-1; D uncertain. Germline-derived CDR1 and CDR2 are MNHEY and SVGAGI. Trimming took 5 bases from V and 3 from J, leaving 13 bases between them. The CDR3 is made up of 14 amino acids. CDR3 sequence (DNA): TGTGCCAGCAGTACTCGATATGCGGACACTGAAGCTTTCTTT. This codes for CASSTRYADTEAFF.

The chain has TRBV6-1 and TRBJ2-7; TRBD2 might be the D (6 bases). CDR1 MNHNS and CDR2 SASEGT come from the germline V gene. The CDR3 sequence is 16 residues long. V lost 3 bases, J lost 2 bases, and 17 bases lay in between. CDR3 sequence reads: CASSEDPWDLAYEQYF. The CDR3 DNA reads TGTGCCAGCAGTGAGGACCCCTGGGACTTGGCCTACGAGCAGTACTTC.

The rearrangement links TRBV4-2 to TRBJ2-3; tentative D call: TRBD1 (5 bases). The length of the CDR3 is 15 residues. V was trimmed by 1 base and J by 0 bases, leaving 8 bases between them. Germline CDR1 reads LGHNA; CDR2 reads YNFKEQ. CDR3 nucleotide sequence: TGTGCCAGCAGCCAAGGGGGCACAAGCACAGATACGCAGTATTTT. Protein sequence: CASSQGGTSTDTQYF.

This clonotype has a count of ten or more. The chain is built from TRBV19 and TRBJ1-1, with TRBD1 identical over 7 bases. The CDR3 length is 14 residues. Germline V gene sequence: CDR1 LNHDA, CDR2 SQIVND (reference sequence). The trim removed 8 bases at V and 6 bases at J, leaving 12 bases unmatched. As DNA, the CDR3 is TGTGCCAGTGGTGGGGACAGCCAAAGCCCTGAAGCTTTCTTT. Translating it yields CASGGDSQSPEAFF.

The J gene is TRBJ1-1, the V gene TRBV15, with unresolved D. CDR1 and CDR2 from the germline V gene are LNHNV and YYDKDF (reference sequence). This CDR3 has 16 residues. The V end lost 0 bases, the J end lost 1 base, and 12 bases lay between the germline ends. As DNA, the CDR3 is TGTGCCACCAGCAGAGATCGGCGGCCCAGGAACACTGAAGCTTTCTTT. Translated, it gives CATSRDRRPRNTEAFF.

J is TRBJ1-6 and V is TRBV13; perhaps TRBD1 as D (6 bases). The CDR3 contains 14 residues. In germline, CDR1 is PRHDT, CDR2 FYEKMQ (reference sequence). Trimming removed 5 bases at V and 10 bases at J, with 15 bases between. Here the CDR3 reads CASSPVGGHSPLHF. CDR3 bases: TGTGCCAGCAGCCCTGTTGGGGGGCACTCACCCCTCCACTTT.

This clonotype was counted a few times. This chain uses TRBV28 with TRBJ1-1, with no clear D. Germline V gene data show CDR1 as MDHEN and CDR2 as SYDVKM. Trimming took 2 bases from V and 3 from J, leaving 13 bases between them. The CDR3 totals 15 residues. CDR3: CASSLESGIYTEAFF. In DNA, the CDR3 is TGTGCCAGCAGTTTAGAGTCAGGCATCTACACTGAAGCTTTCTTT.

In this sample, this clonotype turned up many times. V gene TRBV7-4 combines with J gene TRBJ2-4, with TRBD2 matching 7 bases. The ends lost 5 bases at V and 0 bases at J; junction bases unmatched: 10. The CDR3 is 17 amino acids. Looked up from germline, CDR1 is SGHVT and CDR2 is SQSDAQ. CDR3 sequence (DNA): TGTGCCAGCAGCGGCAGCGGGATCTCCCTAGCCAAAAACATTCAGTACTTC. Protein: CASSGSGISLAKNIQYF.

This clonotype was seen many times. The genes are TRBV30 and TRBJ2-7; no reliable D call. The CDR3 is made up of 14 amino acids. Trimming removed 0 bases at V and 2 bases at J, with 11 bases between. Germline V gene data show CDR1 as GTSNPN and CDR2 as SVGIG (reference sequence). The CDR3 DNA reads TGTGCCTGGAGTGTTGTAGGGCTTACCTACGAGCAGTACTTC. Its protein product is CAWSVVGLTYEQYF.

This clonotype has a count of ten or more. This sequence joins TRBV13 and TRBJ2-7, with D perhaps TRBD1 (6 bases). V lost 2 bases, J lost 0 bases, and 14 bases lay in between. This CDR3 is built from 16 residues. Germline V CDR1 and CDR2: PRHDT, FYEKMQ (reference sequence). The CDR3 nucleotides read TGTGCCAGCAGCTTATATTCAGGGGCGAGCTCCTACGAGCAGTACTTC. This encodes CASSLYSGASSYEQYF.

This clonotype was detected a few times. The chain couples TRBV27 to TRBJ2-2; D ambiguous. The length of the CDR3 is 14 residues. Trimming pared 6 bases from V and 5 bases from J, leaving 13 bases between. CDR1 and CDR2 from the germline V gene are MNHEY and SMNVEV (reference sequence). CDR3 in DNA: TGTGCCAGCAGATCCGGTTTTTGGACCGGGGAGCTGTTTTTT. Translated: CASRSGFWTGELFF.